A single sample gave rise to the 10 T cell receptor beta chains below, sequenced in a study of blood T cells in healthy people across ages. The authors ran a second PCR of 7 to 11 cycles using a sample-barcoded 5' primer and a J-beta primer mix. MiXCR, applied by TCRdb to the 5' RACE reads, yields one record per CDR3 protein. In the table there are about 570,000 distinct CDR3 sequences, 25% to 30% of which are singletons. The material sequenced was blood. These receptor sequences come from a woman aged 70-85 years in good health.

The chain employs TRBV5-6 and TRBJ2-2, with unresolved D. The CDR3 sequence is 14 residues long. Germline V gives CDR1 SGHDT, CDR2 YYEEEE. Between the trimmed V and J ends, which lost 2 bases and 5 bases, there was a span of 10 bases. The CDR3 DNA sequence: TGTGCCAGCAGCTTTCGATCTAGGACCGGGGAGCTGTTTTTT. This translates into CASSFRSRTGELFF.

This clonotype was recorded a few times. The chain carries TRBV6-4 and TRBJ2-2, with 8 nucleotides matching TRBD1. The length of the CDR3 is 15 residues. The germline V gene has CDR1 MRHNA and CDR2 SNTAGT. Losses at the gene ends were 5 bases for V and 6 bases for J; bases not matched to a gene: 8. CDR3 DNA: TGTGCCAGCAGTAGGGAAGGGACAGGCGCCGGGGAGCTGTTTTTT. As protein: CASSREGTGAGELFF.

As regards this clonotype: At one end the junction does not follow the germline gene, possibly because of a read error. The J gene is TRBJ2-3, the V gene TRBV7-9; no reliable D call. Germline-derived CDR1 and CDR2 are SEHNR and FQNEAQ (reference sequence). This CDR3 has 11 residues. CDR3 region: CAGSLSDTQYF. DNA for the CDR3: TGTGCCGGCAGCTTGTCAGATACGCAGTATTTT.

There are a few counts of this clonotype. CDR3 sequence reads: CASGINKDSGVQYF. CDR3 nucleotides: TGTGCCAGCGGAATTAACAAGGATTCAGGGGTGCAGTACTTC. The rearrangement uses TRBV6-5 and TRBJ2-7, with D tentatively TRBD1 (6 bases). Deletions cut 8 bases from V and 9 bases from J, with 23 bases between. Germline CDR1 is MNHEY and CDR2 is SVGAGI. The CDR3 is 14 residues long.

V and J are TRBV20-1 and TRBJ1-2; TRBD1 agrees at 8 bases. The trim removed 2 bases at V and 8 bases at J, leaving 7 bases unmatched. Germline V gives CDR1 DFQATT, CDR2 SNEGSKA (reference sequence). CDR3 length: 13 amino acids. The CDR3 reads CSARPQGAGGYTF. CDR3 in DNA: TGCAGTGCTAGACCCCAGGGGGCGGGGGGCTACACCTTC.

The chain is built from TRBV7-2 and TRBJ2-5; D unclear. V was shortened by 0 bases and J by 2 bases, with 10 bases between the two germline ends. Germline assignment: CDR1 SGHTA and CDR2 FQGNSA. The CDR3 runs 15 residues. The CDR3 nucleotides are TGTGCCAGCAGCTTAGCGCCCGGCCCTCAAGAGACCCAGTACTTC. It is translated as CASSLAPGPQETQYF.

The chain is built from TRBV12-3 or TRBV12-4 and TRBJ1-2; D call uncertain. V was pared by 6 bases and J by 8 bases, with 13 bases between. The CDR3 contains 12 residues. CDR3 in DNA: TGTGCCAGCAGCCCCCATGAGGGAGGCTACACCTTC. It is translated as CASSPHEGGYTF.

The chain employs TRBV9 and TRBJ2-3; 11 nucleotides match TRBD2. Per the germline V gene, CDR1 is SGDLS and CDR2 is YYNGEE. Trimming cost V 0 bases and J 9 bases; bases outside gene matches: 15. This CDR3 contains 18 residues. The CDR3 DNA reads as TGTGCCAGCAGCGTAGCCCCCGGGGATAGCGGGGGGGCGGGAACGCAGTATTTT. Its translation is CASSVAPGDSGGAGTQYF.

This chain uses TRBV4-1 with TRBJ2-1; 13 bases are shared with TRBD2. The germline CDR1 and CDR2 sequences are MGHRA and YSYEKL. This CDR3 contains 21 residues. Trimming cost V 0 bases and J 8 bases; bases outside gene matches: 19. The CDR3 region is CASSQERDRLGTSGEYDEQFF. The CDR3, as DNA: TGCGCCAGCAGCCAAGAGAGGGATCGCTTGGGGACTAGCGGGGAGTACGATGAGCAGTTCTTC.

This clonotype came up a few times. The CDR3, as DNA: TGTGCCAGCAGCACGCGACAGAATGAAAAACTGTTTTTT. Its translation: CASSTRQNEKLFF. This rearrangement joins TRBV7-9 to TRBJ1-4, with D possibly being TRBD1 (5 bases). From germline, CDR1 is SEHNR and CDR2 FQNEAQ (reference sequence). This CDR3 is 13 amino acids long. V was clipped by 5 bases and J by 5 bases, with 9 bases between them.